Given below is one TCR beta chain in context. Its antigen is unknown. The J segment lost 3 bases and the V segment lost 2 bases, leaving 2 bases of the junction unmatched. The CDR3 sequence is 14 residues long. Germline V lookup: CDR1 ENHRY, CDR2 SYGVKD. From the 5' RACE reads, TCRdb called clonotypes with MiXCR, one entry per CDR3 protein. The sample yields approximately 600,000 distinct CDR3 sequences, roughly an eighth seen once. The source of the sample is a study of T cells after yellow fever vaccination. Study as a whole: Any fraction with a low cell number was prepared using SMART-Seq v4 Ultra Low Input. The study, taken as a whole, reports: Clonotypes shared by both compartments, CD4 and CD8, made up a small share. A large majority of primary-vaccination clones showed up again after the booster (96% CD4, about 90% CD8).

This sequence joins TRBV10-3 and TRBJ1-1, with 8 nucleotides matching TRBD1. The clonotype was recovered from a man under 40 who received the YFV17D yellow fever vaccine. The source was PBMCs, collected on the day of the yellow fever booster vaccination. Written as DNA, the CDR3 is TGTGCCATCAGTGAGGGCAGGGGGCACACTGAAGCTTTCTTT. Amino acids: CAISEGRGHTEAFF.